This T cell receptor (beta chain) comes out of a study of OX40 agonist ivuxolimab in advanced cancers. Study-wide background: A history of anti-PD-1, anti-PD-L1 or anti-CTLA-4 therapy was acceptable, and over 35% had some.

V dropped 5 bases and J dropped 5; count of bases not matched to a gene: 21. CDR1 is SEHNR and CDR2 is FQNEAQ in the germline V gene (reference sequence). This CDR3 spans 18 amino acids. As concerns this clone: What it binds is unknown.

The table came from immunoSEQ multiplex PCR; TCRdb's copy has only in-frame clones and leaves some out. The sample has about 80,000 clones; about 88% are singletons. Points from the study as a whole: Expanded clones were, on average, more numerous among CD8+ T cells than CD4+. Clonal expansion from baseline to week 6 occurred in both CD4+ and CD8+ T cells.

Peripheral blood came from all dose cohorts at three timepoints. This sequence originates from an adult with an advanced solid tumor such as melanoma, head and neck, liver or kidney cancer. Source: CD4+ or CD8+ T cells sorted from blood, taken in a trial of the OX40 agonist ivuxolimab. The chain uses TRBV7-9 and TRBJ2-7, with 7 positions matching TRBD1. The CDR3 reads CASSARDSLSDLHHEQYF. The CDR3 DNA sequence: TGTGCCAGCAGCGCTCGGGACAGTCTGTCAGATCTTCACCACGAGCAGTACTTC.